Each of the 9 T cell receptor beta chains below was sequenced from the same sample in a study of T cell repertoires in cytomegalovirus infection. TCRdb redid the calling of the reads with MiXCR, one entry per CDR3 protein. The repertoire holds 80,000 to 130,000 distinct CDR3 sequences, with more than 20% as singletons. Sequencing was done on a sample of CD8+ T cells from PBMCs. These receptors all come from a human donor in good health (CMV status not recorded). Some clones in this sample may be carry-over from other donors' samples.

This chain uses TRBV7-9 with TRBJ2-1; D is perhaps TRBD1 or TRBD2 (7 bases each). This CDR3 has 16 amino acids. Germline V lookup: CDR1 SEHNR, CDR2 FQNEAQ (reference sequence). V lost 5 bases and J 1 base, leaving 15 bases between the germline ends. CDR3 loop: CASSPTQGGSYNEQFF. The CDR3 DNA reads TGTGCCAGCAGCCCAACGCAGGGGGGGTCCTACAATGAGCAGTTCTTC.

This chain connects TRBV20-1 to TRBJ2-7; D perhaps matches TRBD1 (6 bases). With 0 bases removed from V and 2 bases from J, the gap between germline ends came to 11 bases. This CDR3 has 14 amino acids. Per germline, CDR1 DFQATT and CDR2 SNEGSKA (reference sequence). CDR3 coding DNA: TGCAGTGCTAGAGAAGGAGAGGGGGCCTACGAGCAGTACTTC. Residues: CSAREGEGAYEQYF.

This clonotype was seen ten or more times. V and J are TRBV6-6 and TRBJ1-1; possibly TRBD1 for D (5 bases). The germline CDR1 and CDR2 sequences are MNHNY and SVGAGI (reference sequence). The V and J ends lost 2 bases and 4 bases respectively, with 8 bases between them. There are 13 residues in the CDR3. This chain's CDR3 is CASSYGGGTEAFF. In DNA, the CDR3 is TGTGCCAGCAGTTACGGGGGGGGCACTGAAGCTTTCTTT.

This chain connects TRBV28 to TRBJ1-2; 8 bases match TRBD1. The V gene end was trimmed by 4 bases and the J gene end by 5 bases; junction bases not matched to a gene: 9. This CDR3 has 15 amino acids. The germline V gene encodes CDR1 MDHEN and CDR2 SYDVKM. The CDR3 coding sequence is TGTGCCAGCAGTTCCCCGCACAGGGGGTTTTATGGCTACACCTTC. Translating it yields CASSSPHRGFYGYTF.

This clonotype was detected a few times. This sequence joins TRBV14 and TRBJ2-1; 11 nucleotides align to TRBD2. This CDR3 region has 16 residues. The germline gives CDR1 SGHDN, CDR2 FVKESK. V gave up 1 base and J gave up 9 bases; unmatched junction bases: 8. The CDR3 DNA reads as TGTGCCAGCAGCCAAGGTTATAGCGGGAGGGGTGTTGAGCAGTTCTTC. Translation gives CASSQGYSGRGVEQFF.

In regard to this clonotype: An end of the junction differs from the germline gene, which may be a read error. This chain links TRBV20-1 with TRBJ2-3, with D perhaps TRBD1 (6 bases). The CDR3 is made up of 14 amino acids. Germline lookup yields CDR1 DFQATT and CDR2 SNEGSKA (reference sequence). Here the CDR3 DNA reads TGCAGTGCTGGAGAGCCAGGGGGCACAGATACGCAGTATTTT. Its protein product is CSAGEPGGTDTQYF.

The chain combines TRBV7-9 with TRBJ2-1, with a weak D call TRBD2 (6 bases). The CDR3 has 16 amino acids. Trimming took 1 base from V and 6 from J, leaving 16 bases between them. CDR1 and CDR2 from the germline V gene are SEHNR and FQNEAQ (reference sequence). CDR3 region: CASSLVGGSNTNEQFF. CDR3 DNA: TGTGCCAGCAGCTTAGTCGGAGGGAGTAACACCAATGAGCAGTTCTTC.

This clonotype was seen at least ten times. The rearrangement links TRBV7-8 to TRBJ2-3, with D unresolved. Germline assignment: CDR1 SGHVS and CDR2 FQNEAQ. There are 15 residues in the CDR3. Trimming pared 1 base from V and 6 bases from J, leaving 14 bases between. The CDR3 region is CASSLGVITLDTQYF. CDR3 nucleotide sequence: TGTGCCAGCAGCTTAGGTGTGATCACCTTGGATACGCAGTATTTT.

This clonotype has only a few counts. The V call is TRBV24-1, the J call TRBJ2-5; D unclear. Germline CDR1 reads KGHDR; CDR2 reads SFDVKD. The CDR3 spans 16 residues. Trimming shortened V by 1 base and J by 2 bases, and 13 bases separated the two germline ends. The CDR3 DNA sequence: TGTGCCACCAGTGATTTTCGCGACCCACAGCAAGAGACCCAGTACTTC. As protein: CATSDFRDPQQETQYF.